Given below is one T cell receptor (beta chain) in context. This sample is drawn from a study of blood T cell repertoires in COVID-19. As for the study in general: COVID-19 samples collected from the United States, Italy and Spain covered acute and convalescent phases. The analysed material was cDNA or gDNA that came from T cells, B-cell-depleted T cells, or PBMCs.

V gave up 1 base and J gave up 0 bases, with 9 bases separating them. From germline, CDR1 is LNHNV and CDR2 YYDKDF (reference sequence). The CDR3 runs 16 residues. Methods used by the authors: Scientists estimated how many nucleated cells there were by amplifying reference gene primers. Generated by immunoSEQ multiplex PCR, the TCRdb table keeps only in-frame clones and is missing some. The DNA was the basis for D and trimming; V, J and clone size are from that table. The sample contains tens of thousands of clones, around 77% of which appear only once. This TCR was recovered from a man aged 80 or over with active or convalescent COVID-19. Sequencing input: peripheral blood. The rearrangement joins TRBV15 to TRBJ1-4; a weak D match, TRBD1 (5 bases). The CDR3 DNA follows: TGTGCCACCAGCAGAGTCAGGGCCGCAACTAATGAAAAACTGTTTTTT. Its translation is CATSRVRAATNEKLFF.